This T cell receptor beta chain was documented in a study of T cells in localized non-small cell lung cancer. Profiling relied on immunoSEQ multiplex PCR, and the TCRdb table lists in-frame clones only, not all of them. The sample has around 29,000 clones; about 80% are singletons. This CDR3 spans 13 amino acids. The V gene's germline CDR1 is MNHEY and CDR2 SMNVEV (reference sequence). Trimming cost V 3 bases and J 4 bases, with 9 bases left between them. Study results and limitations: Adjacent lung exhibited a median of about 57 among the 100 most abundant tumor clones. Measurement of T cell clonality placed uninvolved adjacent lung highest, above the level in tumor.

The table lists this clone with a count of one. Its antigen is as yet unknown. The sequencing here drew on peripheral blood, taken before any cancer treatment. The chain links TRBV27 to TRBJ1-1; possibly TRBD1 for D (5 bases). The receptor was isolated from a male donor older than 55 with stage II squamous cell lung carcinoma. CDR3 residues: CASSLARATEAFF. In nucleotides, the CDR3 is TGTGCCAGCAGTTTGGCCAGGGCCACTGAAGCTTTCTTT.